A selection of T cell receptor beta chains follows, all from one sample in a study of blood T cells in healthy people across ages. TCRdb fed the 5' RACE reads into MiXCR, producing one record per CDR3 protein. The sample records 1.5 million to 2 million distinct CDR3 sequences, under 30% being singletons. The sequencing sample was made of blood. The origin of the receptors is a woman aged 25-40 years in good health. The CDR3 runs from the conserved cysteine through the conserved F or W. The D gene is left open where the match is weak. Clone size is shown for a subset of rows, as once, few, many or a class of expanded clone.

V gene	D gene	clone size	J gene	CDR3 protein	CDR3 DNA
TRBV5-1	TRBD2	many	TRBJ2-1	CASSLNSGGGNEQFF	TGCGCCAGCAGCTTGAATAGCGGGGGTGGGAATGAGCAGTTCTTC
TRBV20-1	TRBD2	many	TRBJ2-7	CSAIMTSGPAYEQYF	TGCAGTGCTATTATGACTAGCGGGCCTGCCTACGAGCAGTACTTC
TRBV7-2	.	.	TRBJ2-3	CASSLTGVRADTQYF	TGTGCCAGCAGCTTAACGGGAGTTAGGGCAGATACGCAGTATTTT
TRBV2	.	many	TRBJ2-7	CASSQGATYEQYF	TGTGCCAGCAGTCAAGGGGCCACCTACGAGCAGTACTTC
TRBV7-2	TRBD1	few	TRBJ1-5	CASSISGTGGQPQHF	TGTGCCAGCAGCATATCCGGGACAGGGGGACAGCCCCAGCATTTT
TRBV7-9	.	.	TRBJ2-3	CASSLLSSDSDTQYF	TGTGCCAGCAGCTTATTGTCGTCTGATAGTGATACGCAGTATTTT
TRBV28	.	many	TRBJ2-1	CASSLPTGPSLLYNEQFF	TGTGCCAGCAGTTTACCCACAGGGCCGTCCTTACTTTACAATGAGCAGTTCTTC
TRBV7-9	.	many	TRBJ2-1	CASSLTVGNEQFF	TGTGCCAGCAGCTTAACTGTTGGGAATGAGCAGTTCTTC
TRBV4-1	.	.	TRBJ2-1	CASSQVVVGGETQFF	TGCGCCAGCAGCCAAGTAGTCGTGGGAGGAGAGACCCAGTTCTTC
TRBV7-2	.	many	TRBJ2-5	CASSFLTSRVQETQYF	TGTGCCAGCAGCTTTTTAACTAGCCGGGTTCAAGAGACCCAGTACTTC
TRBV2	.	.	TRBJ2-2	CASSESHNTGELFF	TGTGCCAGCAGTGAATCGCATAACACCGGGGAGCTGTTTTTT
TRBV9	.	few	TRBJ2-5	CASSVEDRGTQYF	TGTGCCAGCAGCGTAGAGGATAGGGGGACCCAGTACTTC
TRBV4-2	TRBD1	.	TRBJ1-4	CASSQDGTGGLEKLFF	TGTGCCAGCAGCCAAGATGGGACAGGGGGGTTGGAAAAACTGTTTTTT
TRBV20-1	.	few	TRBJ2-1	CSVEKGAGYNEQFF	TGCAGTGTTGAGAAGGGAGCTGGATACAATGAGCAGTTCTTC
TRBV7-9	.	few	TRBJ2-7	CTSSSRDPGIVYEQYF	TGTACCAGCAGCTCGCGGGACCCCGGGATAGTATACGAGCAGTACTTC
TRBV9	.	few	TRBJ1-5	CASSARGESNQPQHF	TGTGCCAGCAGCGCTCGGGGGGAAAGCAATCAGCCCCAGCATTTT
TRBV6-5	.	few	TRBJ2-5	CASSWIGGGDETQYF	TGTGCCAGCAGCTGGATAGGAGGGGGTGACGAGACCCAGTACTTC
TRBV12-3/TRBV12-4	TRBD1	once	TRBJ2-7	CATHLKSRGNEQYF	TGTGCCACTCACCTTAAGAGCAGGGGGAACGAGCAGTACTTC